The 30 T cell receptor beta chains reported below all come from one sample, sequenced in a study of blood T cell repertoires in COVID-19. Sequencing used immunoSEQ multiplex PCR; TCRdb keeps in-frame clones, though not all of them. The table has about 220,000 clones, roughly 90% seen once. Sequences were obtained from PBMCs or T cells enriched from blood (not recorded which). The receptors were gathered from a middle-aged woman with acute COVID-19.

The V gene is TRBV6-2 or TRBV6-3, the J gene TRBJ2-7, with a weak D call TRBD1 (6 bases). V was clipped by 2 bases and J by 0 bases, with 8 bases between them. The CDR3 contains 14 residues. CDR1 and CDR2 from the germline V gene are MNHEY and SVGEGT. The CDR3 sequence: CASSYPGASYEQYF. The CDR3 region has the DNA TGTGCCAGCAGTTACCCAGGGGCCTCCTACGAGCAGTACTTC.

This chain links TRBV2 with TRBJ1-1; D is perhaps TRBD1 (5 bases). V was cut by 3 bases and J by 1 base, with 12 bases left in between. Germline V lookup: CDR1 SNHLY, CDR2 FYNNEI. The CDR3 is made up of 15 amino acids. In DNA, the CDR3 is TGTGCCAGCAGTGATAGGGCAGGGTGGAACACTGAAGCTTTCTTT. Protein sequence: CASSDRAGWNTEAFF.

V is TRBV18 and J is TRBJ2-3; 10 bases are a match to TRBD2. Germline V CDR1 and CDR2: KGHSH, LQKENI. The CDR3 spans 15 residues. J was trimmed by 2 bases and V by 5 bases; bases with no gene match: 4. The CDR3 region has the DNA TGTGCCAGCTCATTACTAGCGGGGTCCACAGATACGCAGTATTTT. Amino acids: CASSLLAGSTDTQYF. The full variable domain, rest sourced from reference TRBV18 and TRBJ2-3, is NAGVMQNPRHLVRRRGQEARLRCSPMKGHSHVYWYRQLPEEGLKFMVYLQKENIIDESGMPKERFSAEFPKEGPSILRIQQVVRGDSAAYFCASSLLAGSTDTQYFGPGTRLTVL.

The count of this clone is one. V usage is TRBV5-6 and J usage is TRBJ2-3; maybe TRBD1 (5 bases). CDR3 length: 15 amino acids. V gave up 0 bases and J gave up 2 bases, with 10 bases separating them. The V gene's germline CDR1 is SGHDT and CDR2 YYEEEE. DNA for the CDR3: TGTGCCAGCAGCTTGGGAGACAGAGACACAGATACGCAGTATTTT. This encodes CASSLGDRDTDTQYF.

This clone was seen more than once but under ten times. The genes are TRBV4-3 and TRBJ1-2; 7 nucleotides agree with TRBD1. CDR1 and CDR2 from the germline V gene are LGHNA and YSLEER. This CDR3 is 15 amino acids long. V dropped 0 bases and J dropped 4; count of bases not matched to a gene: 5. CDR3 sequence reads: CASSQDTGAIYGYTF. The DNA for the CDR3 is TGCGCCAGCAGCCAAGATACAGGGGCCATCTATGGCTACACCTTC.

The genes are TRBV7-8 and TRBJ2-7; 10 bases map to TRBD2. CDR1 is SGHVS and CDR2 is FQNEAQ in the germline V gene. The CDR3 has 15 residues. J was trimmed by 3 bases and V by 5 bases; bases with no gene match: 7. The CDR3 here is CASSRERGGRYEQYV. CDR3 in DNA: TGTGCCAGCAGCCGCGAGCGGGGGGGCCGCTACGAGCAGTACGTC.

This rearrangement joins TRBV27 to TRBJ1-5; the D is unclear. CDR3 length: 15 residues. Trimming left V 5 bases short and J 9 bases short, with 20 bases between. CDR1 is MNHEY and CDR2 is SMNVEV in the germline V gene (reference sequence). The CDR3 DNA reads TGTGCCAGCAGTAAAGCACCGGGCGGGCGGGGGCCCCAGCATTTT. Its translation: CASSKAPGGRGPQHF.

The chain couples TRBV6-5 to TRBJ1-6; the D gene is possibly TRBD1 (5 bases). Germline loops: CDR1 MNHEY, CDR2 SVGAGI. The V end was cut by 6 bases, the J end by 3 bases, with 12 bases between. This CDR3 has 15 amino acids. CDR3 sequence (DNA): TGTGCCAGCAGCGTGACAGCTATCTATAATTCACCCCTCCACTTT. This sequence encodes CASSVTAIYNSPLHF.

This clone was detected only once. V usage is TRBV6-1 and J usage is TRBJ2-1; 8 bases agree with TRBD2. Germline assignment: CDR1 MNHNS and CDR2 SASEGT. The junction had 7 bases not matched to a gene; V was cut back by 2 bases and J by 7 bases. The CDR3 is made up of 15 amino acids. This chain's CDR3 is CASSELGSGVNEQFF. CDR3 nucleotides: TGTGCCAGCAGTGAACTCGGTAGCGGGGTGAATGAGCAGTTCTTC.

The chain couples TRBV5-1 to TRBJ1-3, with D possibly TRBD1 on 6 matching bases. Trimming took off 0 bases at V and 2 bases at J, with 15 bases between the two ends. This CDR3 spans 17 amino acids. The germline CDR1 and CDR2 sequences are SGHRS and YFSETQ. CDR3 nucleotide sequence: TGCGCCAGCAGCTTGGAACTTCGGGGGGCCCCTGGAAACACCATATATTTT. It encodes CASSLELRGAPGNTIYF.

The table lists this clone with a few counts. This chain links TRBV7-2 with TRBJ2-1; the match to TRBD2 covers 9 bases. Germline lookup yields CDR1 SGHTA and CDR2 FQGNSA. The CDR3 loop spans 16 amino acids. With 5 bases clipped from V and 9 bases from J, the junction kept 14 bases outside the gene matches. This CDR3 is CASSPSLGLASGEQFF. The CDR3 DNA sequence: TGTGCCAGCAGCCCTAGCCTGGGACTAGCCTCGGGTGAGCAGTTCTTC.

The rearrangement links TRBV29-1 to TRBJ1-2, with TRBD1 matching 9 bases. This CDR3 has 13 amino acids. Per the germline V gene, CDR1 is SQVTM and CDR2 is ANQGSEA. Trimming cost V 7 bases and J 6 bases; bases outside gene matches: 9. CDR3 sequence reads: CSENGQGKNGYTF. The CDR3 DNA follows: TGCAGCGAGAACGGACAGGGGAAGAATGGCTACACCTTC.

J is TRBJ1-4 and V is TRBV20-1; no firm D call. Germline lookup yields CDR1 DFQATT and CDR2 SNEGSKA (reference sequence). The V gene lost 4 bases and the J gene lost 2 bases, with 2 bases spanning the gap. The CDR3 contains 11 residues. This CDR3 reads CSATTNEKLFF. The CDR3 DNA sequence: TGCAGTGCTACGACTAATGAAAAACTGTTTTTT.

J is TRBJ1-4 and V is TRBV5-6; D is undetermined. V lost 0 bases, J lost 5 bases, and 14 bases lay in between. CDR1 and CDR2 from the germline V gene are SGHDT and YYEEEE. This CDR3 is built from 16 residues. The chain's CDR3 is CASSLAFLTENEKLFF. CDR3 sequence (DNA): TGTGCCAGCAGCTTGGCCTTTCTCACAGAGAATGAAAAACTGTTTTTT.

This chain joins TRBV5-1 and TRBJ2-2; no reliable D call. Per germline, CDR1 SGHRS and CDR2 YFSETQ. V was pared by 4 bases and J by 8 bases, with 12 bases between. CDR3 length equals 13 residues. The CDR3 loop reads CASSVDPRGELFF. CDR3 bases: TGCGCCAGCAGCGTGGACCCCAGGGGGGAGCTGTTTTTT.

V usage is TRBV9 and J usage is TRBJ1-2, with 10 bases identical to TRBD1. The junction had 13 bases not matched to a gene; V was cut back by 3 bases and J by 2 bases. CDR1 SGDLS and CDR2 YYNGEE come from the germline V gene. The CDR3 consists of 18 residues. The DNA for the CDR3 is TGTGCCAGCAGCGGACGGGGGGACAGGGGCGACTTCAACTATGGCTACACCTTC. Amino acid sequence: CASSGRGDRGDFNYGYTF.

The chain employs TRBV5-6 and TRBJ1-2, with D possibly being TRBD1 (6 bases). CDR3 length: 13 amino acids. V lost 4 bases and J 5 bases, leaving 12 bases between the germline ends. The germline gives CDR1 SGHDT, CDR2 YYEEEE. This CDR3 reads CASSRRTVYGYTF. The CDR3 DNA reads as TGTGCCAGCAGCCGCCGGACAGTATATGGCTACACCTTC. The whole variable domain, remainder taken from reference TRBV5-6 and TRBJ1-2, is DAGVTQSPTHLIKTRGQQVTLRCSPKSGHDTVSWYQQALGQGPQFIFQYYEEEERQRGNFPDRFSGHQFPNYSSELNVNALLLGDSALYLCASSRRTVYGYTFGSGTRLTVV.

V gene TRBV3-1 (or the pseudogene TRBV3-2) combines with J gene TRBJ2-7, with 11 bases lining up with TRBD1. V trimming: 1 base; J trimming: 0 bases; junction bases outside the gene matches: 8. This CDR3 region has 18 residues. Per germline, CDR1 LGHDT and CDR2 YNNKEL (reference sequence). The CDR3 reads CASSQARTGGESSYEQYF. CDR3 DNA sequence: TGTGCCAGCAGCCAAGCTAGGACAGGGGGCGAAAGCTCCTACGAGCAGTACTTC.

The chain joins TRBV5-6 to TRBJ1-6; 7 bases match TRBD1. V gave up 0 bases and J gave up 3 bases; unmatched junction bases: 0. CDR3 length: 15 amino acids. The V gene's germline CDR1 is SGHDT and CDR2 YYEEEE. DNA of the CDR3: TGTGCCAGCAGCTTGGCAGGGGGCTATAATTCACCCCTCCACTTT. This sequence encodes CASSLAGGYNSPLHF.

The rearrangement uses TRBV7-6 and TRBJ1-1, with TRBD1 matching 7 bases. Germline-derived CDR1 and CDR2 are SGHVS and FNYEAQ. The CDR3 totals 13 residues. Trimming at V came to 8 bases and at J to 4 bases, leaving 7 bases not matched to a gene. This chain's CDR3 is CASGGDSGTEAFF. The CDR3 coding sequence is TGTGCCAGCGGCGGGGACAGCGGCACTGAAGCTTTCTTT.

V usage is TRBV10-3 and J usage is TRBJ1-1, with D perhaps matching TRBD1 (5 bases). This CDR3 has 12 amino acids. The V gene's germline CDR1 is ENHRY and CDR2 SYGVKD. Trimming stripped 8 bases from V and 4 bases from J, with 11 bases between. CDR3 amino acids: CAIGDGSTEAFF. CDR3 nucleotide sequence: TGTGCCATCGGGGACGGGAGCACTGAAGCTTTCTTT.

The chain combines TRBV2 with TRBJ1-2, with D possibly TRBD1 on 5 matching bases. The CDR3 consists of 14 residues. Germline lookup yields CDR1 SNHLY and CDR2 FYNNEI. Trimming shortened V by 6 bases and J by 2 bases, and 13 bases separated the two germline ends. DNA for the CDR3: TGTGCCAGCAGCGTGAGTGGGGGGAACTATGGCTACACCTTC. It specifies CASSVSGGNYGYTF.

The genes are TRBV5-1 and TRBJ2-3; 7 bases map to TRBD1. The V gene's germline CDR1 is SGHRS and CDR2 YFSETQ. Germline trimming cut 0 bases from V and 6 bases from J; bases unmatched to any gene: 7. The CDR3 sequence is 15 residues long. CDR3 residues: CASSLEGANWDTQYF. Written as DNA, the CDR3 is TGCGCCAGCAGCTTGGAGGGGGCGAACTGGGATACGCAGTATTTT.

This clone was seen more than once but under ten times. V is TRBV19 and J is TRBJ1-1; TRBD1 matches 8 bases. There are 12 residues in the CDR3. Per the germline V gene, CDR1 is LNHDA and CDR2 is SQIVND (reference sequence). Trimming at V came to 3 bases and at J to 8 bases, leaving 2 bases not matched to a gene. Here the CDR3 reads CASSIGDREAFF. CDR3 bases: TGTGCCAGTAGTATCGGGGACAGGGAAGCTTTCTTT.

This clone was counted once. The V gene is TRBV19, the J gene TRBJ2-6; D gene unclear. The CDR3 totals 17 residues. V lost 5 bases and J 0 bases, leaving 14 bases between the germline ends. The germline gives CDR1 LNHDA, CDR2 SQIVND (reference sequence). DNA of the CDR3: TGTGCCAGTAGTCCCTACTGGGCCAGCTCTGGGGCCAACGTCCTGACTTTC. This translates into CASSPYWASSGANVLTF.

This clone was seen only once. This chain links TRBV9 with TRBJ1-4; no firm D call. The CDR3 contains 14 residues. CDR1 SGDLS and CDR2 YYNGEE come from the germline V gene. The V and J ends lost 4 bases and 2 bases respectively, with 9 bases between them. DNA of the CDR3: TGTGCCAGCAGCCTAGGAGGGACTAATGAAAAACTGTTTTTT. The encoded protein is CASSLGGTNEKLFF. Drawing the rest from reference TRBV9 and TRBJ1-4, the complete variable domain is DSGVTQTPKHLITATGQRVTLRCSPRSGDLSVYWYQQSLDQGLQFLIQYYNGEERAKGNILERFSAQQFPDLHSELNLSSLELGDSALYFCASSLGGTNEKLFFGSGTQLSVL.

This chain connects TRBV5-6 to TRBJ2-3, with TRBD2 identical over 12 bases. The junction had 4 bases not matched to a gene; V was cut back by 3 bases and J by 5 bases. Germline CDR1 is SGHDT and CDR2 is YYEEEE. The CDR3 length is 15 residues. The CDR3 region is CASSSPSGGEDTQYF. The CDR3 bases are TGTGCCAGCAGCTCCCCTAGCGGGGGGGAAGATACGCAGTATTTT.

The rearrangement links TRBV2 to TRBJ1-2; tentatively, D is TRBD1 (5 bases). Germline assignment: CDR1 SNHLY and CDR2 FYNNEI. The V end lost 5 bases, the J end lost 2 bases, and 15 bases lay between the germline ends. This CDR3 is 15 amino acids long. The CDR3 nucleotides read TGTGCCAGCAGTAATACCCAGGACACGAACTATGGCTACACCTTC. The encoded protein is CASSNTQDTNYGYTF.

The CDR3 DNA reads as TGTGCCAGCAGCTCGACAGCTAGCAATCAGCCCCAGCATTTT. This gives the protein CASSSTASNQPQHF. The rearrangement joins TRBV9 to TRBJ1-5, with a tentative D call TRBD1 (5 bases). CDR3 length: 14 residues. Trimming shortened V by 4 bases and J by 0 bases, and 8 bases separated the two germline ends. The germline CDR1 and CDR2 sequences are SGDLS and YYNGEE.

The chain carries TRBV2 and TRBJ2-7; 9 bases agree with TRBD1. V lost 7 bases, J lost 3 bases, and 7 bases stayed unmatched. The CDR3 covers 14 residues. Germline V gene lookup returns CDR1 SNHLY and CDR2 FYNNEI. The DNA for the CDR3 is TGTGCCAGCACCGAGGGACAGGGCAGCTACGAGCAGTACTTC. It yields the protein CASTEGQGSYEQYF.